This is a list of T cell receptor beta chains from one sample in a study of OX40 agonist ivuxolimab in advanced cancers. Sequencing used immunoSEQ multiplex PCR; TCRdb keeps in-frame clones, though not all of them. The sample contains some 21,000 clones, 80% to 90% of which appear only once. The source was CD4+ or CD8+ T cells sorted from blood, collected in a trial of the OX40 agonist ivuxolimab. All receptors derive from an adult with an advanced solid tumor such as melanoma, head and neck, liver or kidney cancer. Both conserved end residues are part of each CDR3. The D gene is left open where the match is weak. Only part of the rows carry a size: once, few, many, or a class if the clone is expanded.

CDR3 length,V gene,J gene,D gene,clone size,CDR3 protein,CDR3 DNA
15,TRBV7-9,TRBJ2-2,TRBD1,once,CASSLGRGRSGELFF,TGTGCCAGCAGCTTAGGCAGGGGGCGCAGCGGGGAGCTGTTTTTT
14,TRBV19,TRBJ2-3,-,-,CASSGDLLQDTQYF,TGTGCCAGTAGTGGCGACCTCTTACAAGATACGCAGTATTTT
17,TRBV7-2,TRBJ1-1,-,-,CASSPTRGGGSNTEAFF,TGTGCCAGCAGCCCCACCCGAGGCGGGGGCTCGAACACTGAAGCTTTCTTT
11,TRBV30,TRBJ1-2,-,-,CAWSSGLGYTF,TGTGCCTGGAGTTCGGGTCTGGGCTACACCTTC
16,TRBV9,TRBJ2-1,TRBD1,few,CASSVARGPVYNEQFF,TGTGCCAGCAGCGTAGCTAGGGGGCCGGTCTACAATGAGCAGTTCTTC
11,TRBV28,TRBJ2-5,-,-,CASSLQETQYF,TGTGCCAGCAGTTTGCAAGAGACCCAGTACTTC
12,TRBV5-6,TRBJ1-1,-,-,CASSFGNTEAFF,TGTGCCAGCAGCTTCGGGAACACTGAAGCTTTCTTT
16,TRBV4-1,TRBJ2-7,TRBD1,-,CASSHSSGQGAYEQYF,TGCGCCAGCAGCCATTCCTCGGGACAGGGGGCCTACGAGCAGTACTTC
15,TRBV21-1,TRBJ1-5,-,-,CASSPLGGTHQPQHF,TGTGCCAGCAGCCCCCTAGGGGGGACCCATCAGCCCCAGCATTTT
15,TRBV6-1,TRBJ1-5,-,-,CASSENRGSNQPQHF,TGTGCCAGCAGTGAAAATAGAGGGAGCAATCAGCCCCAGCATTTT
13,TRBV19,TRBJ1-1,-,-,CATLGGLNTEAFF,TGTGCCACCCTAGGAGGGTTGAACACTGAAGCTTTCTTT
15,TRBV4-1,TRBJ1-5,-,-,CASSQDVHGNQPQHF,TGCGCCAGCAGCCAAGACGTACACGGCAATCAGCCCCAGCATTTT
14,TRBV27,TRBJ1-1,-,-,CASSLLRQAGEAFF,TGTGCCAGCAGTCTTTTGCGACAGGCGGGTGAAGCTTTCTTT
14,TRBV7-3,TRBJ1-1,-,-,CASSLTGAVTEAFF,TGTGCCAGCAGCTTGACGGGGGCGGTCACTGAAGCTTTCTTT
15,TRBV7-3,TRBJ2-7,-,-,CASSLISGGVYEQYF,TGTGCCAGCAGCTTAATTAGTGGGGGAGTCTACGAGCAGTACTTC
17,TRBV11-2,TRBJ1-2,TRBD1,-,CASSLEPLDREHYGYTF,TGTGCCAGCAGCTTAGAACCACTTGACAGGGAACACTATGGCTACACCTTC
21,TRBV7-6,TRBJ2-5,TRBD1,-,CASSLSLRDRVLELVKETQYF,TGTGCCAGCAGCTTATCCCTCCGGGACAGAGTTTTGGAGTTGGTTAAGGAGACCCAGTACTTC
12,TRBV14,TRBJ1-1,-,-,CASRGWATEAFF,TGTGCCAGTAGGGGATGGGCCACTGAAGCTTTCTTT
11,TRBV27,TRBJ1-2,-,-,CASSSGYGYTF,TGTGCCAGCAGTTCAGGGTATGGCTACACCTTC
14,TRBV11-2,TRBJ2-7,-,few,CASSLEGSLSEQYF,TGTGCCAGCAGCTTAGAAGGCAGCCTCAGCGAGCAGTACTTC
15,TRBV19,TRBJ2-7,-,-,CASRNPMGDSHEQYF,TGTGCCAGTAGAAACCCTATGGGGGATTCGCACGAGCAGTACTTC
15,TRBV11-2,TRBJ2-3,TRBD1,-,CASSLDRAFADTQYF,TGTGCCAGCAGCCTGGACAGGGCGTTTGCAGATACGCAGTATTTT
15,TRBV2,TRBJ1-5,TRBD1,-,CASRQDRGSNQPQHF,TGTGCCAGCAGGCAAGACAGGGGGTCAAATCAGCCCCAGCATTTT
13,TRBV28,TRBJ1-6,-,-,CASSFGAWSPLHF,TGTGCCAGCAGTTTTGGGGCCTGGTCACCCCTCCACTTT
14,TRBV27,TRBJ1-1,-,-,CASSLSTGGVEAFF,TGTGCCAGCAGTTTATCGACGGGGGGGGTTGAAGCTTTCTTT
15,TRBV25-1,TRBJ2-1,-,-,CASSSLVGGLGEQFF,TGTGCCAGCAGTTCCCTCGTGGGGGGGCTTGGAGAGCAGTTCTTC
18,TRBV10-3,TRBJ1-5,-,-,CAISESEQGVISNQPQHF,TGTGCCATCAGTGAGTCGGAACAGGGAGTCATCAGCAATCAGCCCCAGCATTTT
12,TRBV19,TRBJ1-5,-,-,CASSIGGGPQHF,TGTGCCAGTAGTATAGGAGGTGGGCCCCAGCATTTT